What follows is one TCR beta chain and its context. V lost 5 bases to trimming and J lost 6 bases; unmatched junction nucleotides: 11. This CDR3 region has 15 residues. Germline lookup yields CDR1 SGHTA and CDR2 FQGTGA. The sample belongs to a study of blood T cell repertoires in COVID-19. About the study: The United States, Italy and Spain supplied acute and convalescent COVID-19 samples. From T cells, B-cell-depleted T cells, or PBMCs came the material, which was cDNA or gDNA.

In the source study's methods: Reference gene primer amplification gave nucleated cell count estimates. Method: immunoSEQ multiplex PCR; TCRdb's copy keeps in-frame clones and lacks some. The V and J calls and the clone size are those of that table, but D and trimming were determined from the DNA. The sample lists about 140,000 clones; approximately 86% were seen once. This TCR came from a human donor in a cohort sampled during active COVID-19. This chain links TRBV7-3 with TRBJ2-3; 7 nucleotides line up with TRBD1. Sequenced material: peripheral blood. CDR3 amino acids: CASSRTGEPADTQYF. Written as DNA, the CDR3 is TGTGCCAGCAGCCGAACAGGGGAACCAGCCGATACGCAGTATTTT.